This T cell receptor beta chain appears in the sequencing data of a study of T cells in Graves' hyperthyroidism and ophthalmopathy. Study in general: The initial diagnosis was the point when peripheral blood was collected, ahead of any treatment.

Diagnosis relied on clinical symptoms, serum thyroxine and TRAb, thyroid ultrasound and orbital computed tomography. The CDR3 totals 15 residues. Germline V lookup: CDR1 MGHRA, CDR2 YSYEKL. Trimming took off 3 bases at V and 3 bases at J, with 15 bases between the two ends. This clonotype was counted only a few times. What it binds is unknown. From RNA transcripts, TCR beta CDR3 regions were amplified. The TCR CDR3 first-round RT-PCR relied on the HTBI primer set. TCRdb processed the multiplex PCR reads anew with MiXCR; each CDR3 protein has one entry. The sample has 800,000 or so distinct CDR3 sequences; 38% are singletons. Overall study results and limits: A model using 13 V-J features told ophthalmopathy apart from stable hyperthyroidism.

This chain uses TRBV4-1 with TRBJ2-7; the D is unclear. The sequenced sample consisted of blood. The TCR comes from a man in his late teens or twenties with Graves' hyperthyroidism. This chain's CDR3 is CASSQVETGNYEQYF. The DNA for the CDR3 is TGCGCCAGCAGCCAGGTGGAAACGGGTAACTACGAGCAGTACTTC.